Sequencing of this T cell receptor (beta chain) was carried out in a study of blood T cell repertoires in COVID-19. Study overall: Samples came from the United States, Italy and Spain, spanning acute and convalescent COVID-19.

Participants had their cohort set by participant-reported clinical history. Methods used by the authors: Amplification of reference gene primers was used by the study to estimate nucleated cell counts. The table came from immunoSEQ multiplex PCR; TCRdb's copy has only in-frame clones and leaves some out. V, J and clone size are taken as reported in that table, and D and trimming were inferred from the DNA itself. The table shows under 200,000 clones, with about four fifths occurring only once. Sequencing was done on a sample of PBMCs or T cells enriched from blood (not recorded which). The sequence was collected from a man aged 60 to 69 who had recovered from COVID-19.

The CDR3 DNA is TGTGCCAGCAGCCCCAGGGCGGGGAGCTCCTACAATGAGCAGTTCTTC. This sequence encodes CASSPRAGSSYNEQFF. The chain links TRBV9 to TRBJ2-1, with a tentative D call TRBD2 (6 bases). V lost 4 bases to trimming and J lost 0 bases, with 14 bases between them. The CDR3 is 16 amino acids. The germline gives CDR1 SGDLS, CDR2 YYNGEE.